This T cell receptor (beta chain) stems from a study of T cell changes during pregnancy in multiple sclerosis. TCRdb's table, derived via immunoSEQ multiplex PCR, lists solely in-frame clones and lacks some. The data hold nearly 110,000 clones, with around 90% observed a single time. In regard to this clone: This sample also contains other DNA sequences that code for the same CDR3.

V lost 4 bases and J 2 bases, leaving 12 bases between the germline ends. The CDR3 loop spans 14 amino acids. Per germline, CDR1 SGHRS and CDR2 YFSETQ. The chain has TRBV5-1 and TRBJ1-1; no definite D call. The sequenced sample was peripheral blood, obtained after pregnancy. The sequence derives from a female donor with multiple sclerosis, enrolled in a pregnancy study. The CDR3 sequence is CASSPDTLNTEAFF. The CDR3 coding sequence is TGCGCCAGCAGCCCCGACACCTTAAACACTGAAGCTTTCTTT.